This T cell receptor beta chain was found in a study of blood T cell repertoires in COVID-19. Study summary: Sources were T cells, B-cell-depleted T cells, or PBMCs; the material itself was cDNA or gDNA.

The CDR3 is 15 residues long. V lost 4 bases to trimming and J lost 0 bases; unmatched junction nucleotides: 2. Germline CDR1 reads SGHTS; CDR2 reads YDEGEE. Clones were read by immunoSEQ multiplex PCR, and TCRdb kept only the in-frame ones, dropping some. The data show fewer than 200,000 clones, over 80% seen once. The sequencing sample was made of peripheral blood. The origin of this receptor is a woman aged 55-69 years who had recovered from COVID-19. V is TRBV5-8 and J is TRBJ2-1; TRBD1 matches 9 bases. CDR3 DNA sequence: TGTGCCAGCAGCGGACAGGGGTACTCCTACAATGAGCAGTTCTTC. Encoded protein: CASSGQGYSYNEQFF.